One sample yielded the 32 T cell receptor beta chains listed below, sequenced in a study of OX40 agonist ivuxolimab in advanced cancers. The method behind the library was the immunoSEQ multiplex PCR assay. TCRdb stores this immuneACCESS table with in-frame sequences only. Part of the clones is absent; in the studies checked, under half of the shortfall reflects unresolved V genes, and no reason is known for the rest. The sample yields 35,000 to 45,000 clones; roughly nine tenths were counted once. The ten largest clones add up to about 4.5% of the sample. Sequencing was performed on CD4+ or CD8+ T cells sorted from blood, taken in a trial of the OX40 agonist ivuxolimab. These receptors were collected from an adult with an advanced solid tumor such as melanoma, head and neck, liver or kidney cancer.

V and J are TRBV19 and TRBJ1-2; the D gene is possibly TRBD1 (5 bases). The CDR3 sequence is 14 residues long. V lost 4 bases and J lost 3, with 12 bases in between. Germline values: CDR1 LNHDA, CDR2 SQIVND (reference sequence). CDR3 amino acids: CASSKTTEYYGYTF. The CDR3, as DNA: TGTGCCAGTAGTAAAACGACAGAGTACTATGGCTACACCTTC.

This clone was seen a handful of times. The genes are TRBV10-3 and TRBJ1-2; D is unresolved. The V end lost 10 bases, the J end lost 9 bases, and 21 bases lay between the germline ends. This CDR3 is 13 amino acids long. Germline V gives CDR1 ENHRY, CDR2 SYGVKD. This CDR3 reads CATALTDFSSYTF. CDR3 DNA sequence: TGTGCCACGGCTCTTACCGACTTCTCTAGCTACACCTTC.

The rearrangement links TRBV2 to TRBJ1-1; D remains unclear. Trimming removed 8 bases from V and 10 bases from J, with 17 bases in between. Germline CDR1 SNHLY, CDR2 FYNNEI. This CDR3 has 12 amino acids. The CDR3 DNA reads TGTGCCAGCCTCGACCTTTTGGGTGGAGCTTTCTTT. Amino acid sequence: CASLDLLGGAFF.

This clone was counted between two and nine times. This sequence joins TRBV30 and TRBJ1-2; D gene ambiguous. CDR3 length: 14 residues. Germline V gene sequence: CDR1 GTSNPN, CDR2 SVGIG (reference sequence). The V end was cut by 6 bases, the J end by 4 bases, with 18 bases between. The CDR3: CACLGGGQFYGYTF. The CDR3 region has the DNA TGTGCCTGTCTTGGCGGCGGGCAGTTCTATGGCTACACCTTC.

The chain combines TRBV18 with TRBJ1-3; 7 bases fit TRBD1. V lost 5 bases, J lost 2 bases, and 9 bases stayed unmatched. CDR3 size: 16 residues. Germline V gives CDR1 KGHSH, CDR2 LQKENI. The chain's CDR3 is CASSNNFGTAGNTIYF. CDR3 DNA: TGTGCCAGCTCAAACAACTTTGGGACAGCTGGAAACACCATATATTTT.

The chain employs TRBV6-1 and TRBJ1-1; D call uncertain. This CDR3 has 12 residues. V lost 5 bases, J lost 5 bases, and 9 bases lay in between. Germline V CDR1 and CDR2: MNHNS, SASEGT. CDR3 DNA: TGTGCCAGCAGTCCGACGGGGACTGAAGCTTTCTTT. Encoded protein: CASSPTGTEAFF.

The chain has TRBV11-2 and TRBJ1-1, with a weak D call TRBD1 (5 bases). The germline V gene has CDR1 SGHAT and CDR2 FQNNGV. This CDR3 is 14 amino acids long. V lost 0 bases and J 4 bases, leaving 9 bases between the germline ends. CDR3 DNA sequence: TGTGCCAGCAGCTTAGATCAGGGTAGCACTGAAGCTTTCTTT. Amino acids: CASSLDQGSTEAFF.

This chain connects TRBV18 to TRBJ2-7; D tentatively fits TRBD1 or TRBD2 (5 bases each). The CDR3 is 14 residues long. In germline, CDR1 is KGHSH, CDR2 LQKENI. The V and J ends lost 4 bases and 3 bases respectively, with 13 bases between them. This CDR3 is CASSQNWGNYEQYF. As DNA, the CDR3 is TGTGCCAGCTCACAGAATTGGGGGAACTACGAGCAGTACTTC.

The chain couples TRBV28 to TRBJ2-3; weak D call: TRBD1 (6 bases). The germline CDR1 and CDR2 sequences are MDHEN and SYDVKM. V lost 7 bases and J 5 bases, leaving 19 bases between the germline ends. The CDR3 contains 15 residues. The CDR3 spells CASNEAQTGRDTQYF. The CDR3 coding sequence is TGTGCCAGCAATGAGGCCCAGACAGGACGAGATACGCAGTATTTT.

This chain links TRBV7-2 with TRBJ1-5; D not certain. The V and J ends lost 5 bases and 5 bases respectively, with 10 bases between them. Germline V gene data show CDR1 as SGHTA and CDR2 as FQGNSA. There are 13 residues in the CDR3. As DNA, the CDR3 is TGTGCCAGCAGCCCGTCGGAGGATCAGCCCCAGCATTTT. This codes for CASSPSEDQPQHF.

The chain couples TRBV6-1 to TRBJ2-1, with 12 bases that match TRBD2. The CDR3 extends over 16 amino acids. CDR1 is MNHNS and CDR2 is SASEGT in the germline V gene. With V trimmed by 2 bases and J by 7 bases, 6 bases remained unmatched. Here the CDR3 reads CASSEYLAGGPNEQFF. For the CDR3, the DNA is TGTGCCAGCAGTGAATATCTAGCGGGGGGGCCGAATGAGCAGTTCTTC.

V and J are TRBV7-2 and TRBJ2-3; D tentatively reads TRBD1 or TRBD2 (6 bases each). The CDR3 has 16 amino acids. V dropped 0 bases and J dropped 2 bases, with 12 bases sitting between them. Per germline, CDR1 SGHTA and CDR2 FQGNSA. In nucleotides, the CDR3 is TGTGCCAGCAGCTTAGCGGGGGCGGGGATCACAGATACGCAGTATTTT. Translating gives CASSLAGAGITDTQYF.

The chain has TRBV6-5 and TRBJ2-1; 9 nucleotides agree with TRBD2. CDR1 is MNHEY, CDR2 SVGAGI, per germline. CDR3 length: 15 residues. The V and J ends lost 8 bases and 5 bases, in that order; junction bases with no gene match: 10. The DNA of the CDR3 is TGTGCCAGCTGGCCAAGCGGGGGGTATAACAATGAGCAGTTCTTC. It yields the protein CASWPSGGYNNEQFF.

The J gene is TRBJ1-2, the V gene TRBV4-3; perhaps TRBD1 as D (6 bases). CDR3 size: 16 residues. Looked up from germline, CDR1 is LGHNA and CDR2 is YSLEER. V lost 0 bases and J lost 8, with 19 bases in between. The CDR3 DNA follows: TGCGCCAGCAGCCAAGAATACAGGGCGACGGTGGAAGGCTACACCTTC. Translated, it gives CASSQEYRATVEGYTF.

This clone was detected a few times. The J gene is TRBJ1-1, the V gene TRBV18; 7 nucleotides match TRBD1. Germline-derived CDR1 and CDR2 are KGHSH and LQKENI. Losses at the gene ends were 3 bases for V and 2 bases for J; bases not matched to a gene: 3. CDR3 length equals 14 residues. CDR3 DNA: TGTGCCAGCTCACCTGGGACAGTAAACACTGAAGCTTTCTTT. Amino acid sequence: CASSPGTVNTEAFF.

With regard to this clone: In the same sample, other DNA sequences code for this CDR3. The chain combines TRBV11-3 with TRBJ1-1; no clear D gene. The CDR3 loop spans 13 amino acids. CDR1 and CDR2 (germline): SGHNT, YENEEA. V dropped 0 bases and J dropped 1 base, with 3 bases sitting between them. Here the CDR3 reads CASSLDGNTEAFF. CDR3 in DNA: TGTGCCAGCAGCTTAGATGGGAACACTGAAGCTTTCTTT.

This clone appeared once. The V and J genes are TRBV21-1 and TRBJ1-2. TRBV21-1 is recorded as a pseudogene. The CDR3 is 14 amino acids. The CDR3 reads CASKVGGNNYGYTF. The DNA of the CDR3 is TGTGCCAGCAAGGTGGGCGGAAATAACTATGGCTACACCTTC.

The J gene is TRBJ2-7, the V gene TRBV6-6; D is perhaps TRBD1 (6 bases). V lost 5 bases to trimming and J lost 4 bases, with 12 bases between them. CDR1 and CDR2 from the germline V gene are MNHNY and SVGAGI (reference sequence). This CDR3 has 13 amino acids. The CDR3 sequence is CASSRVQGYEQYF. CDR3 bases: TGTGCCAGCAGTCGAGTTCAGGGGTACGAGCAGTACTTC.

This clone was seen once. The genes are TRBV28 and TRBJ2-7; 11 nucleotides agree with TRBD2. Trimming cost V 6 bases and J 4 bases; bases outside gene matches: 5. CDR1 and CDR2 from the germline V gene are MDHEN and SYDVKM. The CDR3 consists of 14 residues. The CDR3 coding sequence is TGTGCCAGCAGACTAGCGGGAGAAACGTACGAGCAGTACTTC. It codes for CASRLAGETYEQYF.

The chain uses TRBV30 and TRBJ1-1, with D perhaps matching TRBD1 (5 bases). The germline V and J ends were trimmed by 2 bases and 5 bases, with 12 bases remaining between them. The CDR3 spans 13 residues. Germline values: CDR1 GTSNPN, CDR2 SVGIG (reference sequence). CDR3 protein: CAWSRGEGTEAFF. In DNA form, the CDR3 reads TGTGCCTGGAGTAGAGGGGAGGGGACTGAAGCTTTCTTT.

CDR3 residues: CASSFSQGETQYF. The CDR3 coding sequence is TGTGCCAGCAGCTTTTCACAGGGGGAGACCCAGTACTTC. The gene calls are TRBV7-6 and TRBJ2-5, with TRBD1 identical over 7 bases. This CDR3 is 13 amino acids long. From germline, CDR1 is SGHVS and CDR2 FNYEAQ. J lost 5 bases, V lost 3 bases, and 3 bases had no gene match.

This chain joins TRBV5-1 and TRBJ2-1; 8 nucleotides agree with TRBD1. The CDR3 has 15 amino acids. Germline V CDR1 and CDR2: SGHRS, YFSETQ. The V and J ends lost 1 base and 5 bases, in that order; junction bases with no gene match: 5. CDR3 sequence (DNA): TGCGCCAGCAGCTTGCTGGGACAGGAGAACAATGAGCAGTTCTTC. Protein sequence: CASSLLGQENNEQFF.

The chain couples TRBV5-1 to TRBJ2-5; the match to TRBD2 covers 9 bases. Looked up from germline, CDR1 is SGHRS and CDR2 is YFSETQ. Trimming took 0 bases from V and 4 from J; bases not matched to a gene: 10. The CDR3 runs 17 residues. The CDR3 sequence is CASSLAGSGSSGETQYF. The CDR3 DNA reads TGCGCCAGCAGCTTGGCTGGTAGCGGGAGCTCCGGAGAGACCCAGTACTTC.

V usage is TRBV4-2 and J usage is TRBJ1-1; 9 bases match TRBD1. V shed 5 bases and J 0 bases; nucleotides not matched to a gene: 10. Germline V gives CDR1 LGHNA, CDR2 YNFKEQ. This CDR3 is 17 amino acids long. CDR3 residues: CASSSGQGSAVNTEAFF. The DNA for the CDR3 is TGTGCCAGCAGCTCCGGACAGGGGAGCGCCGTGAACACTGAAGCTTTCTTT.

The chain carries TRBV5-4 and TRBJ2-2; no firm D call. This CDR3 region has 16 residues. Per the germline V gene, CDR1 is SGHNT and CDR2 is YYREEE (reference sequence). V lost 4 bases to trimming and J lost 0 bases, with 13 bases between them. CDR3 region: CASSRGLTTNTGELFF. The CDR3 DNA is TGTGCCAGCAGCCGTGGGCTAACCACGAACACCGGGGAGCTGTTTTTT.

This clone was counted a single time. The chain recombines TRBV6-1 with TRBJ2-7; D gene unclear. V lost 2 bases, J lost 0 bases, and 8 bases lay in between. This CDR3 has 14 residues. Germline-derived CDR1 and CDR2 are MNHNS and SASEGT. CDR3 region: CASSERQDSYEQYF. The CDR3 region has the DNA TGTGCCAGCAGTGAACGGCAGGACTCCTACGAGCAGTACTTC.

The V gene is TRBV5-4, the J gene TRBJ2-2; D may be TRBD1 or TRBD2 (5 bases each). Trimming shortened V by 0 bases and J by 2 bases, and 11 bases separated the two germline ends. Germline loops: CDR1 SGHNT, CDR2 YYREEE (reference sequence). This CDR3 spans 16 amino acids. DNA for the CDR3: TGTGCCAGCAGCTTGGCGCCGGGGCCTAACACCGGGGAGCTGTTTTTT. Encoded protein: CASSLAPGPNTGELFF. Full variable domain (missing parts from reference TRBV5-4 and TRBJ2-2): ETGVTQSPTHLIKTRGQQVTLRCSSQSGHNTVSWYQQALGQGPQFIFQYYREEENGRGNFPPRFSGLQFPNYSSELNVNALELDDSALYLCASSLAPGPNTGELFFGEGSRLTVL.

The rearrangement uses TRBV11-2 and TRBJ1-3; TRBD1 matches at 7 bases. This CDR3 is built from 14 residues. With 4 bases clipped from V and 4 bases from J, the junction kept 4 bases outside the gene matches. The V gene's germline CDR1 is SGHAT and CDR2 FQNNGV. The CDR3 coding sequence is TGTGCCAGCAGCTCGCCGGGACAGGGAAACACCATATATTTT. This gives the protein CASSSPGQGNTIYF.

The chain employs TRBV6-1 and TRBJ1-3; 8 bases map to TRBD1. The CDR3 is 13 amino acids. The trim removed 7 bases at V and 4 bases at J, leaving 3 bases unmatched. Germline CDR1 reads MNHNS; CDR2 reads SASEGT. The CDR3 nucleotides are TGTGCCAGCAAAGGGACAGGCGGAAACACCATATATTTT. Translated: CASKGTGGNTIYF.

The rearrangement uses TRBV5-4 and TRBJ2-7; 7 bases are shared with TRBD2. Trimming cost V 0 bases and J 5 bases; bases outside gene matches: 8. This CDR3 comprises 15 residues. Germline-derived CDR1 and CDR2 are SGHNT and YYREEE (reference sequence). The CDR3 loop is CASSLDPSGINEQYF. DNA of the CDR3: TGTGCCAGCAGCTTGGACCCTAGCGGTATTAACGAGCAGTACTTC.

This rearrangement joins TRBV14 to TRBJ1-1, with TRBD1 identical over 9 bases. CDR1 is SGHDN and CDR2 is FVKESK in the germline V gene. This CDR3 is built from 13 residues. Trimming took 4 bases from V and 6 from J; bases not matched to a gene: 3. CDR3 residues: CASSRDRVAEAFF. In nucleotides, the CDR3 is TGTGCCAGCAGCCGGGACAGGGTCGCTGAAGCTTTCTTT.

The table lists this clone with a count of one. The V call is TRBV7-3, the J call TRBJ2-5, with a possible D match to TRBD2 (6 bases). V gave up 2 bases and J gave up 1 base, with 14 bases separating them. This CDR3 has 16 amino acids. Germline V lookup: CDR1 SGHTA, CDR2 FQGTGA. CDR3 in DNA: TGTGCCAGCAGCTTACGGGACCGGGACTCCCAAGAGACCCAGTACTTC. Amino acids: CASSLRDRDSQETQYF.